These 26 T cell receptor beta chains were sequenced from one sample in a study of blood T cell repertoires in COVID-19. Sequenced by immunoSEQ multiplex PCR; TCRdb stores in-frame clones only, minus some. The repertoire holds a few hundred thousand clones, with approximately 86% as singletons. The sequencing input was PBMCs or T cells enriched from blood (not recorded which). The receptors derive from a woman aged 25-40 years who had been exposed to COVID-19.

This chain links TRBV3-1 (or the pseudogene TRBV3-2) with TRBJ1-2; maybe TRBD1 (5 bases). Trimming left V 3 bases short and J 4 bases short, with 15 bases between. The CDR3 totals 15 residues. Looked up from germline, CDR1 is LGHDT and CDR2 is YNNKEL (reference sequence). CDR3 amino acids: CASSHSVTALYGYTF. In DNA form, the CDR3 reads TGTGCCAGCAGCCACTCGGTGACAGCCCTCTATGGCTACACCTTC.

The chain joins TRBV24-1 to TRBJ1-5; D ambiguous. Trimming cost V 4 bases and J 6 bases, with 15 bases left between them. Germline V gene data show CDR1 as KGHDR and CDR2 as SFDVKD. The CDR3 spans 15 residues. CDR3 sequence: CATSDSGTPFQPQHF. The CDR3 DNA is TGTGCCACCAGTGACTCGGGAACACCCTTTCAGCCCCAGCATTTT.

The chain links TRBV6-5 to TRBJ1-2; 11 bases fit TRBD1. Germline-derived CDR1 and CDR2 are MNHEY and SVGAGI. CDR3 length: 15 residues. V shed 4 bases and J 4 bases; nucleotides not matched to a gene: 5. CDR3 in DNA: TGTGCCAGCAGTTCCGGACAGGGGGCGAGCTATGGCTACACCTTC. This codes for CASSSGQGASYGYTF.

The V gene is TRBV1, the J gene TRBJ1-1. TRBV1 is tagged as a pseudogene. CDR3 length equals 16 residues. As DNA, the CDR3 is TGCACCAGCAGCCACACGTGCGGGTGGTTCGGCCCTGAAGCTTTCTTT. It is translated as CTSSHTCGWFGPEAFF.

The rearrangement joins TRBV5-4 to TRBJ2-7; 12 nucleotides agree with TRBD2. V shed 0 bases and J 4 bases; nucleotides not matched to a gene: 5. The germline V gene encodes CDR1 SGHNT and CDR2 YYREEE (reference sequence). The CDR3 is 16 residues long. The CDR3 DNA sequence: TGTGCCAGCAGCTTGGGGAGGACTAGCGGGGTGTACGAGCAGTACTTC. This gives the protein CASSLGRTSGVYEQYF.

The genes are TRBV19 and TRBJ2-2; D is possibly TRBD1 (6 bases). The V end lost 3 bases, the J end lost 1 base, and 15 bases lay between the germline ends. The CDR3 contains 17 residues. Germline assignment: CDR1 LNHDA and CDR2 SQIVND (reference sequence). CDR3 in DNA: TGTGCCAGTAGTATGGAAGGACAGCTACTGAACACCGGGGAGCTGTTTTTT. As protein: CASSMEGQLLNTGELFF. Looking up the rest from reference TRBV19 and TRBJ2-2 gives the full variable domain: DGGITQSPKYLFRKEGQNVTLSCEQNLNHDAMYWYRQDPGQGLRLIYYSQIVNDFQKGDIAEGYSVSREKKESFPLTVTSAQKNPTAFYLCASSMEGQLLNTGELFFGEGSRLTVL.

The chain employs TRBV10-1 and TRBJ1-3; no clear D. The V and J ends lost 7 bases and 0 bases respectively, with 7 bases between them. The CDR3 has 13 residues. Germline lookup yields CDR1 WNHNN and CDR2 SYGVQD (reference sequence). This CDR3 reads CASTSDSGNTIYF. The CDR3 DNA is TGCGCCAGCACTAGCGACTCTGGAAACACCATATATTTT.

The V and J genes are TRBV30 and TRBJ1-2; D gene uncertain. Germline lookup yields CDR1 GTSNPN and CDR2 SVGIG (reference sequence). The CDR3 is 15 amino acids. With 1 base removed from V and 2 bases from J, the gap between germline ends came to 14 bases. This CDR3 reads CAWSGPRAGNYGYTF. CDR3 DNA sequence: TGTGCCTGGAGTGGACCCCGGGCGGGGAACTATGGCTACACCTTC.

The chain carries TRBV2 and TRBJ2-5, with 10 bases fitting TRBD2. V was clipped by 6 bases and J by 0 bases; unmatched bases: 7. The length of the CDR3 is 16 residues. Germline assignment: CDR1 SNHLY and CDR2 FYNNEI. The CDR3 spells CASSQLGLADQETQYF. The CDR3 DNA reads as TGTGCCAGCAGCCAACTAGGACTAGCGGACCAAGAGACCCAGTACTTC.

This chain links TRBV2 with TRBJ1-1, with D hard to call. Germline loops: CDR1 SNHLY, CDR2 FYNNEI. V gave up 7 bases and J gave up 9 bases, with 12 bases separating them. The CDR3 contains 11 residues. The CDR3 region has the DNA TGTGCCAGCATCCCAACTAATCAAGCTTTCTTT. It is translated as CASIPTNQAFF. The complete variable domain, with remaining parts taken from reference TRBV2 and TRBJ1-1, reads EPEVTQTPSHQVTQMGQEVILRCVPISNHLYFYWYRQILGQKVEFLVSFYNNEISEKSEIFDDQFSVERPDGSNFTLKIRSTKLEDSAMYFCASIPTNQAFFGQGTRLTVV.

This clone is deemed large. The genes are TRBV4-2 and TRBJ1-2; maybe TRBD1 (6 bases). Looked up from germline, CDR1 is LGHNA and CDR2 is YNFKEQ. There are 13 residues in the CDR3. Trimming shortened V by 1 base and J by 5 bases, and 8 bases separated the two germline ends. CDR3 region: CASSQGDTYGYTF. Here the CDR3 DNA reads TGTGCCAGCAGCCAAGGGGACACATATGGCTACACCTTC.

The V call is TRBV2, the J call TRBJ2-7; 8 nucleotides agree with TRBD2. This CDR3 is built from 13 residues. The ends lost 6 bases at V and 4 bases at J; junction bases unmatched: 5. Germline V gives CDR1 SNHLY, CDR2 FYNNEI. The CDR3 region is CASRLAETYEQYF. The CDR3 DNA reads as TGTGCCAGCAGACTAGCGGAGACTTACGAGCAGTACTTC. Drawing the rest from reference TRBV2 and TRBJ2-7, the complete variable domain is EPEVTQTPSHQVTQMGQEVILRCVPISNHLYFYWYRQILGQKVEFLVSFYNNEISEKSEIFDDQFSVERPDGSNFTLKIRSTKLEDSAMYFCASRLAETYEQYFGPGTRLTVT.

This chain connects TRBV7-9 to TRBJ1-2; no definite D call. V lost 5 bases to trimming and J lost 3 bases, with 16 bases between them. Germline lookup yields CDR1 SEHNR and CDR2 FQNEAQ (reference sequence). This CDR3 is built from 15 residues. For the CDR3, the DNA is TGTGCCAGCAGCCCCGGTCGCGCCTTGGACTATGGCTACACCTTC. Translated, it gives CASSPGRALDYGYTF.

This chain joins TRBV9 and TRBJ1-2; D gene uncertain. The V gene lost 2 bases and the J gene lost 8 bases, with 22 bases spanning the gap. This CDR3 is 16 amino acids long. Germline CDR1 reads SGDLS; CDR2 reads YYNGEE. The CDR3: CASSVSSTMPRGGYTF. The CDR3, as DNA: TGTGCCAGCAGCGTTAGCAGCACCATGCCCCGTGGCGGCTACACCTTC.

The CDR3 DNA reads as TGTGCCTGGAGTTCACAGGGGAACACCATATATTTT. This codes for CAWSSQGNTIYF. The rearrangement links TRBV30 to TRBJ1-3; 7 nucleotides align to TRBD1. This CDR3 contains 12 residues. Germline CDR1 and CDR2: GTSNPN and SVGIG (reference sequence). The trim removed 2 bases at V and 7 bases at J, leaving 2 bases unmatched.

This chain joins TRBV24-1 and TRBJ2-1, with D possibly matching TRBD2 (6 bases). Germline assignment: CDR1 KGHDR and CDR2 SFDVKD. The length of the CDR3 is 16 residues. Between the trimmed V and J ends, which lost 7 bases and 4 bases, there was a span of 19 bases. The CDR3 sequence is CATSKTVAGRYNEQFF. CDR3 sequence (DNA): TGTGCCACCAGCAAAACTGTGGCGGGGCGTTACAATGAGCAGTTCTTC.

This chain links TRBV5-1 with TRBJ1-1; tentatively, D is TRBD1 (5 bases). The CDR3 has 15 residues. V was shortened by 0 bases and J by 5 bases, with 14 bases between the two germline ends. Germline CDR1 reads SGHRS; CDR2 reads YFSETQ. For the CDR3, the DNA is TGCGCCAGCAGCTTGGATCCTGCCGGGGGGACTGAAGCTTTCTTT. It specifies CASSLDPAGGTEAFF.

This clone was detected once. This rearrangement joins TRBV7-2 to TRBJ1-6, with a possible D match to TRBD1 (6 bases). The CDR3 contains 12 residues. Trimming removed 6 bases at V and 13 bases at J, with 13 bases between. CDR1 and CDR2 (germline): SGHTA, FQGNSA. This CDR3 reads CASRVQGLPLHF. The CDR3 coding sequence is TGTGCCAGCAGGGTCCAGGGGCTGCCCCTCCACTTT.

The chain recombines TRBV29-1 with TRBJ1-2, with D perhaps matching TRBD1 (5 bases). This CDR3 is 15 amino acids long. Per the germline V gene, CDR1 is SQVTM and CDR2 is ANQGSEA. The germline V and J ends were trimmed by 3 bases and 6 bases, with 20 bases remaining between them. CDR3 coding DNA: TGCAGCGTTGACCCATACACAACGGGGGTTGATGGCTACACCTTC. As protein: CSVDPYTTGVDGYTF.

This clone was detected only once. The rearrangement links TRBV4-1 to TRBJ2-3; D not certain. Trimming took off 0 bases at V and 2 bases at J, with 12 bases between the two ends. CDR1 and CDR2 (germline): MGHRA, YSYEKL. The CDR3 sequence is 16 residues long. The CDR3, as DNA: TGCGCCAGCAGCCAAGAGAGTGGGCCCGCCACAGATACGCAGTATTTT. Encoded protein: CASSQESGPATDTQYF.

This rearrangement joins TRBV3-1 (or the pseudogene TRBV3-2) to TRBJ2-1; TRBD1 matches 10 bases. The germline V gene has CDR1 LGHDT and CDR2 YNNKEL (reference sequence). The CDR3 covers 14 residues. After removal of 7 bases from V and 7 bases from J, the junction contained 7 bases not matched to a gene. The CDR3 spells CASNTRTGGNEQFF. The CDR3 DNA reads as TGTGCCAGCAACACGAGGACAGGGGGGAATGAGCAGTTCTTC.

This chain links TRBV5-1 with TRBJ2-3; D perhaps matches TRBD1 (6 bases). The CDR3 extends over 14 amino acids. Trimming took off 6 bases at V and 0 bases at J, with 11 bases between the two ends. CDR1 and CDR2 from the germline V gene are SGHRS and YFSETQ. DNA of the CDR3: TGCGCCAGCAAAAAGGGGGAGAGCACAGATACGCAGTATTTT. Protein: CASKKGESTDTQYF.

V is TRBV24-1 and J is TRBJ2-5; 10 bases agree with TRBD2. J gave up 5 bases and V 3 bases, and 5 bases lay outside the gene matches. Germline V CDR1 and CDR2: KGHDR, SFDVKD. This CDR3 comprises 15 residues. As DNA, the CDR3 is TGTGCCACCAGTGATGGTAGCGGGGGGCGGGAGACCCAGTACTTC. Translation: CATSDGSGGRETQYF.

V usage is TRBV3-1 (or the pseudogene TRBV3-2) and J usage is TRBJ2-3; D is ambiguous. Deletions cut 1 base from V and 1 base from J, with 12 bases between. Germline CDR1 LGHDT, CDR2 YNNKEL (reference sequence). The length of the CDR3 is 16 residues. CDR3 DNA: TGTGCCAGCAGCCAAGCTTCTCTTGCGGGCACAGATACGCAGTATTTT. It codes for CASSQASLAGTDTQYF.

The DNA of the CDR3 is TGTGCCAGCAGCGTGCTCCCGGGTCAATACGAGCAGTACTTC. Amino acids: CASSVLPGQYEQYF. The chain carries TRBV9 and TRBJ2-7; D call uncertain. CDR3 length: 14 residues. V dropped 2 bases and J dropped 4 bases, with 13 bases sitting between them. CDR1 SGDLS and CDR2 YYNGEE come from the germline V gene.

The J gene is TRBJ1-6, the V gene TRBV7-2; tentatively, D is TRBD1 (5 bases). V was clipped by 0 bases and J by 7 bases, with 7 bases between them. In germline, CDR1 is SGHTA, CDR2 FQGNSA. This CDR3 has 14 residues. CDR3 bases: TGTGCCAGCAGCTTAGCCGGACAAAATTCACCCCTCCACTTT. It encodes CASSLAGQNSPLHF.